This entry describes one T cell receptor (beta chain). The data derive from a study of regulatory T cells in long-lasting Graves disease. V was cut by 8 bases and J by 7 bases, with 14 bases left in between. The germline CDR1 and CDR2 sequences are ENHRY and SYGVKD. This CDR3 is 13 amino acids long. The time point here: newly diagnosed GD, antithyroid drugs for less than 3 months. The TCR library was made from RNA extracted from PBMCs. For TCR beta, libraries came from iRepertoire HTBI primers and Arm-PCR of CDR3 regions. Each CDR3 protein gets one entry after TCRdb re-called the multiplex PCR reads with MiXCR. The data hold approximately 460,000 distinct CDR3 sequences, with roughly 17% observed a single time. This sample was shared with a second study, whose subject was T cells in Graves' hyperthyroidism and ophthalmopathy.

This TCR came from a woman aged 25 to 39 with Graves disease. The material was peripheral blood mononuclear cells (PBMCs), obtained at new diagnosis, from a patient treated with antithyroid drugs. This chain uses TRBV10-3 with TRBJ1-4; a weak D match, TRBD1 (5 bases). In DNA, the CDR3 is TGTGCCATCGGGGGGGGAGAGGCTGAAAAACTGTTTTTT. Translated, it gives CAIGGGEAEKLFF.